These 28 T cell receptor beta chains originate from one sample sequenced in a study of T-cell reconstitution after alpha-beta-depleted transplantation in children. The TCRbeta library was prepared with unique molecular identifiers. TCRdb independently ran MiXCR on the PCR reads; one entry per CDR3 protein. The sample has more than 85,000 distinct CDR3 sequences, around 6% seen once. Here the sequenced sample was PBMCs, mostly from graft donor cells, taken 60 days after TCRalphabeta/CD19-depleted stem cell transplant. The receptor set was obtained from a female patient aged 2-9 years who had a stem cell transplant for Fanconi anemia, so the T cells may come from the graft donor.

This clonotype has only a few counts. The DNA of the CDR3 is TGTGCCTGGAGTGTAAGGGCCAAAATTTACAATGAGCAGTTCTTC. This sequence encodes CAWSVRAKIYNEQFF. The chain uses TRBV30 and TRBJ2-1; D gene unclear. Trimming left V 0 bases short and J 4 bases short, with 13 bases between. This CDR3 is built from 15 residues. Germline V gives CDR1 GTSNPN, CDR2 SVGIG (reference sequence).

This clonotype was detected a few times. J is TRBJ2-3 and V is TRBV3-1, with 9 bases matching TRBD2. The J segment lost 4 bases and the V segment lost 1 base, leaving 12 bases of the junction unmatched. This CDR3 comprises 18 residues. CDR1 and CDR2 from the germline V gene are LGHDT and YNNKEL (reference sequence). CDR3 protein: CASSQVPAGGPWSDTQYF. The CDR3 bases are TGTGCCAGCAGCCAAGTTCCGGCGGGGGGGCCTTGGTCAGATACGCAGTATTTT.

This clonotype was seen repeatedly, ten times or more. The rearrangement joins TRBV5-1 to TRBJ2-1; tentatively, D is TRBD2 (6 bases). Germline V lookup: CDR1 SGHRS, CDR2 YFSETQ. The CDR3 loop spans 17 amino acids. Trimming pared 0 bases from V and 1 base from J, leaving 14 bases between. CDR3 sequence reads: CASSLEVIAASYNEQFF. In nucleotides, the CDR3 is TGCGCCAGCAGCTTGGAGGTGATAGCGGCTTCCTACAATGAGCAGTTCTTC. Looking up the rest from reference TRBV5-1 and TRBJ2-1 gives the full variable domain: KAGVTQTPRYLIKTRGQQVTLSCSPISGHRSVSWYQQTPGQGLQFLFEYFSETQRNKGNFPGRFSGRQFSNSRSEMNVSTLELGDSALYLCASSLEVIAASYNEQFFGPGTRLTVL.

The chain is built from TRBV20-1 and TRBJ2-3; TRBD1 might be the D (6 bases). From germline, CDR1 is DFQATT and CDR2 SNEGSKA (reference sequence). The CDR3 runs to 16 residues. The V end was cut by 3 bases, the J end by 1 base, with 17 bases between. The CDR3 loop is CSASLPGQIGTDTQYF. CDR3 sequence (DNA): TGCAGTGCTAGTTTGCCCGGACAGATTGGCACAGATACGCAGTATTTT.

In its sample, this clonotype was seen many times. The chain employs TRBV2 and TRBJ2-7, with a tentative D call TRBD1 (6 bases). V lost 5 bases and J lost 2, with 19 bases in between. The CDR3 is made up of 16 amino acids. Per germline, CDR1 SNHLY and CDR2 FYNNEI. This chain's CDR3 is CASSSLLGQSAYEQYF. CDR3 in DNA: TGTGCCAGCAGTTCTCTACTCGGACAGTCCGCCTACGAGCAGTACTTC.

The chain combines TRBV2 with TRBJ2-7; weak D call: TRBD2 (6 bases). Trimming took off 4 bases at V and 5 bases at J, with 21 bases between the two ends. Germline V gene lookup returns CDR1 SNHLY and CDR2 FYNNEI. This CDR3 spans 16 amino acids. CDR3 DNA sequence: TGTGCCAGCAGTGCGTTTTTCCGGGACTCCAATCACGAGCAGTACTTC. It specifies CASSAFFRDSNHEQYF.

At least ten counts were recorded for this clonotype. CDR3 nucleotides: TGTGCCAGCATCTTCATCCGACCCCGGGACAGCCACAATGAGCAGTTCTTC. Translated: CASIFIRPRDSHNEQFF. The chain employs TRBV28 and TRBJ2-1; 7 bases fit TRBD1. V was clipped by 7 bases and J by 5 bases; unmatched bases: 17. Germline values: CDR1 MDHEN, CDR2 SYDVKM. This CDR3 has 17 amino acids. The whole variable domain, remainder taken from reference TRBV28 and TRBJ2-1, is DVKVTQSSRYLVKRTGEKVFLECVQDMDHENMFWYRQDPGLGLRLIYFSYDVKMKEKGDIPEGYSVSREKKERFSLILESASTNQTSMYLCASIFIRPRDSHNEQFFGPGTRLTVL.

In this sample, this clonotype turned up many times. This CDR3 is CASEKGQGAEWQPQHF. Here the CDR3 DNA reads TGTGCCAGCGAAAAAGGACAGGGGGCGGAGTGGCAGCCCCAGCATTTT. V gene TRBV28 combines with J gene TRBJ1-5; 11 bases are a match to TRBD1. The CDR3 loop spans 16 amino acids. Per germline, CDR1 MDHEN and CDR2 SYDVKM. The V segment lost 8 bases and the J segment 7 bases; nucleotides outside the gene matches: 13.

This clonotype came up many times. The gene calls are TRBV28 and TRBJ2-3, with 16 nucleotides matching TRBD2. The CDR3 contains 18 residues. Germline V gene data show CDR1 as MDHEN and CDR2 as SYDVKM. V shed 0 bases and J 5 bases; nucleotides not matched to a gene: 5. This chain's CDR3 is CASSLWGTSGGAGDTQYF. CDR3 sequence (DNA): TGTGCCAGCAGTTTATGGGGGACTAGCGGGGGGGCTGGAGATACGCAGTATTTT.

The sample holds a few counts of this clonotype. This chain joins TRBV6-6 and TRBJ2-7; no firm D call. The CDR3 consists of 12 residues. Germline CDR1 is MNHNY and CDR2 is SVGAGI (reference sequence). Trimming left V 8 bases short and J 4 bases short, with 12 bases between. CDR3 nucleotides: TGTGCCAGCGGGATATTGGGATACGAGCAGTACTTC. Its protein is CASGILGYEQYF.

This clonotype was found many times. The rearrangement joins TRBV28 to TRBJ2-5; 8 positions match TRBD2. Germline V lookup: CDR1 MDHEN, CDR2 SYDVKM. Trimming took 3 bases from V and 4 from J; bases not matched to a gene: 7. CDR3 size: 15 residues. The CDR3 DNA follows: TGTGCCAGCAGTTTTACAGCGGGGGCCGTAGAGACCCAGTACTTC. Its translation is CASSFTAGAVETQYF.

This clonotype was counted many times. The rearrangement joins TRBV25-1 to TRBJ2-1, with 7 positions matching TRBD1. CDR3 length: 15 residues. CDR1 is MGHDK and CDR2 is SYGVNS in the germline V gene. Losses at the gene ends were 6 bases for V and 6 bases for J; bases not matched to a gene: 11. The CDR3 reads CASSGPGQNANEQFF. CDR3 DNA sequence: TGTGCCAGCAGCGGCCCGGGACAGAACGCCAATGAGCAGTTCTTC.

Only a few counts were recorded for this clonotype. The CDR3 bases are TGTGCCAGTAGTATCCAGGATTCACCCCTCCACTTT. As protein: CASSIQDSPLHF. The chain is built from TRBV19 and TRBJ1-6; no reliable D call. Deletions cut 3 bases from V and 8 bases from J, with 5 bases between. This CDR3 spans 12 amino acids. The germline V gene encodes CDR1 LNHDA and CDR2 SQIVND (reference sequence).

Ten or more counts support this clonotype. This chain connects TRBV28 to TRBJ2-5, with TRBD1 as a possible D gene (6 bases). The CDR3 sequence is 13 residues long. The germline gives CDR1 MDHEN, CDR2 SYDVKM. V was shortened by 7 bases and J by 3 bases, with 12 bases between the two germline ends. The CDR3 DNA follows: TGTGCCAGCACAACAGGGTGGAAAGAGACCCAGTACTTC. The encoded protein is CASTTGWKETQYF.

This chain connects TRBV12-3 or TRBV12-4 to TRBJ1-1, with 7 bases that match TRBD1. The V and J ends lost 6 bases and 1 base, in that order; junction bases with no gene match: 8. The CDR3 spans 15 residues. As DNA, the CDR3 is TGTGCCAGCAGACTTCCAGGGGGGTGGAACACTGAAGCTTTCTTT. Its translation: CASRLPGGWNTEAFF.

The V gene is TRBV4-1, the J gene TRBJ2-2; TRBD2 aligns across 14 bases. Germline assignment: CDR1 MGHRA and CDR2 YSYEKL. The CDR3 runs 19 residues. V was pared by 1 base and J by 7 bases, with 11 bases of the junction left unmatched. The CDR3 sequence: CASSQATSGRARGGGELFF. In DNA form, the CDR3 reads TGCGCCAGCAGCCAAGCGACTAGCGGGAGGGCCAGGGGGGGCGGGGAGCTGTTTTTT.

At least ten counts were recorded for this clonotype. The chain combines TRBV12-3 or TRBV12-4 with TRBJ2-7; the D gene is possibly TRBD1 (6 bases). Trimming removed 6 bases at V and 3 bases at J, with 15 bases between. CDR3 length equals 14 residues. The CDR3 is CASSRGQDLYEQYF. The CDR3 DNA reads as TGTGCCAGCAGCAGGGGTCAGGACCTCTACGAGCAGTACTTC.

This clonotype was counted many times. The CDR3 region has the DNA TGTGCCAGCTCACTACAGGGGAATTACGAGCAGTACTTC. It is translated as CASSLQGNYEQYF. The gene calls are TRBV18 and TRBJ2-7; 7 bases match TRBD1. CDR3 length equals 13 residues. V gave up 4 bases and J gave up 4 bases; unmatched junction bases: 4. In germline, CDR1 is KGHSH, CDR2 LQKENI.

This clonotype was observed at least ten times. This chain joins TRBV4-3 and TRBJ2-3; D possibly corresponds to TRBD1 (7 bases). The CDR3 spans 15 residues. Per germline, CDR1 LGHNA and CDR2 YSLEER. V lost 5 bases and J lost 4, with 16 bases in between. The CDR3 DNA reads TGCGCCAGCAGCTCCCGACAGGGAGGCGCAGATACGCAGTATTTT. Translated, it gives CASSSRQGGADTQYF.

This clonotype was counted only a few times. The chain joins TRBV11-2 to TRBJ1-2, with 7 bases fitting TRBD1. CDR3 size: 14 residues. The germline CDR1 and CDR2 sequences are SGHAT and FQNNGV. After removal of 5 bases from V and 4 bases from J, the junction contained 7 bases not matched to a gene. The CDR3 DNA sequence: TGTGCCAGCAGCGAGACAGGGACATCCTATGGCTACACCTTC. Residues: CASSETGTSYGYTF.

V and J are TRBV12-3 or TRBV12-4 and TRBJ1-2; D is unclear. This CDR3 spans 13 amino acids. The germline V and J ends were trimmed by 3 bases and 8 bases, with 13 bases remaining between them. The CDR3 DNA is TGTGCCAGCAGTTTGCGGGGATATGACGGCTACACCTTC. Encoded protein: CASSLRGYDGYTF.

This clonotype showed up just a few times. The J gene is TRBJ1-6, the V gene TRBV9; 9 positions agree with TRBD1. The CDR3 totals 13 residues. Trimming took 3 bases from V and 10 from J; bases not matched to a gene: 2. Germline V gene lookup returns CDR1 SGDLS and CDR2 YYNGEE. In DNA form, the CDR3 reads TGTGCCAGCAGCGCGACAGGGGGGTCACCCCTCCACTTT. Translation gives CASSATGGSPLHF. The variable domain in full, completed from reference TRBV9 and TRBJ1-6, reads DSGVTQTPKHLITATGQRVTLRCSPRSGDLSVYWYQQSLDQGLQFLIQYYNGEERAKGNILERFSAQQFPDLHSELNLSSLELGDSALYFCASSATGGSPLHFGNGTRLTVT.

Points on this clonotype: A much larger clone lies a single base off, so this may be a read error. This is likely a read error, given that the CDR3 carries no conserved phenylalanine or tryptophan at its end. The V gene is TRBV2, the J gene TRBJ1-4; 10 positions match TRBD1. The junction had 5 bases not matched to a gene; V was cut back by 7 bases and J by 9 bases. The germline V gene encodes CDR1 SNHLY and CDR2 FYNNEI. The CDR3 covers 13 residues. The CDR3 here is CASNRDRGKKLFY. For the CDR3, the DNA is TGTGCCAGCAACCGGGACAGGGGAAAAAAACTGTTTTAT.

The chain uses TRBV29-1 and TRBJ1-4; 10 bases align to TRBD1. The germline V gene has CDR1 SQVTM and CDR2 ANQGSEA. Unmatched junction bases numbered 5, after V lost 6 bases and J lost 7 bases. This CDR3 comprises 13 residues. CDR3 bases: TGCAGCGTCCTGGGACAGGGGTTTGAAAAACTGTTTTTT. Translated, it gives CSVLGQGFEKLFF.

The sample holds many counts of this clonotype. The genes are TRBV6-2 or TRBV6-3 and TRBJ2-3; TRBD2 might be the D (6 bases). V lost 5 bases to trimming and J lost 3 bases, with 12 bases between them. CDR1 MNHEY and CDR2 SVGEGT come from the germline V gene. The CDR3 is made up of 14 amino acids. The CDR3 spells CASSTGTATDTQYF. In DNA form, the CDR3 reads TGTGCCAGCAGTACCGGGACTGCAACAGATACGCAGTATTTT.

This clonotype was picked up many times. The chain joins TRBV7-9 to TRBJ2-1; D is perhaps TRBD2 (6 bases). Germline V gives CDR1 SEHNR, CDR2 FQNEAQ (reference sequence). The CDR3 consists of 13 residues. Trimming stripped 7 bases from V and 6 bases from J, with 13 bases between. The CDR3 bases are TGTGCCAGCACTCGACTAGGAGGCAATGAGCAGTTCTTC. Translating gives CASTRLGGNEQFF.

The chain links TRBV19 to TRBJ1-1, with D unclear. The CDR3 runs 15 residues. Trimming cost V 1 base and J 0 bases, with 9 bases left between them. The germline V gene encodes CDR1 LNHDA and CDR2 SQIVND (reference sequence). The CDR3 coding sequence is TGTGCCAGTAGTATAGCCGGCCGGATGAACACTGAAGCTTTCTTT. As protein: CASSIAGRMNTEAFF.

This rearrangement joins TRBV20-1 to TRBJ2-4; TRBD1 is a possible D gene (6 bases). Trimming removed 6 bases from V and 3 bases from J, with 12 bases in between. CDR1 and CDR2 (germline): DFQATT, SNEGSKA (reference sequence). The CDR3 length is 13 residues. In DNA, the CDR3 is TGCAGTGCGCCAGGGGCTGACAAAAACATTCAGTACTTC. Encoded protein: CSAPGADKNIQYF.